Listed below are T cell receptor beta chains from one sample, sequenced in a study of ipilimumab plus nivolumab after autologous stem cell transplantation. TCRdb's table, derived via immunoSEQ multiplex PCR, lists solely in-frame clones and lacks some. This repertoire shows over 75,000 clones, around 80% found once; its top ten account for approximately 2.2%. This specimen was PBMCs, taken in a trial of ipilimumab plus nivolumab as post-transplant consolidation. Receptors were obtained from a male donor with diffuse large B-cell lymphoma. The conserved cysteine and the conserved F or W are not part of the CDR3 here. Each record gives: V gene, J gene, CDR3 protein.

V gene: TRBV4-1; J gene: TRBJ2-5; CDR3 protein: ASSPAGTSGGMGETQY
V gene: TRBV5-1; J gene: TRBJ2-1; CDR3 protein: ASSLVAVLYNEQF
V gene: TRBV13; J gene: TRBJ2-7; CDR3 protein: ASSFGRGAYEQY
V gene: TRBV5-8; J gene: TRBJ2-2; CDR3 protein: ASSLFLGTGELF
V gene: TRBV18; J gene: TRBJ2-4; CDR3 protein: ASSRRTGDKNIQY
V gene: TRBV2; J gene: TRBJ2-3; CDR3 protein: ASRTGGRDTQY
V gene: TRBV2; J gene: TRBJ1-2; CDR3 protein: ASSWEGNYGYT
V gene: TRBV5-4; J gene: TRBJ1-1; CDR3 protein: ASSLPPTGRHTEAF
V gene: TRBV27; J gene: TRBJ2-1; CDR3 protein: ASSLGVLSGDEQF
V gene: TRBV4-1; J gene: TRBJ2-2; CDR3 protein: ASSPRTGVTPRGELF
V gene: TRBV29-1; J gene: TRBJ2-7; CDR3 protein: SVGVPSSYEQY
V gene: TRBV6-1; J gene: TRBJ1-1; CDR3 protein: ASSDYAGGPEAF
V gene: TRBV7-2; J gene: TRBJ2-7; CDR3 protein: ASSETRGASSYEQY
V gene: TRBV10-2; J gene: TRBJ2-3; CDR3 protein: ASSGWGSGTDTQY
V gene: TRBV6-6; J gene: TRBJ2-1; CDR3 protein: ASSDTGAYNNEQF
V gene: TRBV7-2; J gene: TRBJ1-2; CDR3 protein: ASSQQGANYGYT
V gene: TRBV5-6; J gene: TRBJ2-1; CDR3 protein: ASSPVGAQNEQF
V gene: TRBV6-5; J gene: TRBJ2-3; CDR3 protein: ASSWSYQVTDTQY
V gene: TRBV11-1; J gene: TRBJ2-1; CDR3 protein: ASSLDRTVEQF
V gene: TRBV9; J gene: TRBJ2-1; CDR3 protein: ASSPLPASGANNEQF
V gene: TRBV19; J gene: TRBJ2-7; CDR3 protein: ASSKGLGDEQY
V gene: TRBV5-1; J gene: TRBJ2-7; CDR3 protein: ATSLGGFPPYEQY
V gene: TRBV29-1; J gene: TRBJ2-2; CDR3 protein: SVKSRDRNTGELF
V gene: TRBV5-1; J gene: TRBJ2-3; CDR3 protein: ASSLGGQGSTDTQY
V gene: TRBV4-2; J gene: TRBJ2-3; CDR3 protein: ASSRGIDTLSSTDTQY
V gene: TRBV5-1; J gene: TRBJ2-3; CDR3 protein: ASSSGTSGGLVSTDTQY
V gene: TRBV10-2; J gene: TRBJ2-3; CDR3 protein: ASSERRPTADTQY
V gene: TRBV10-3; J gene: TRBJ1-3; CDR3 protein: AISSGSGNTIY
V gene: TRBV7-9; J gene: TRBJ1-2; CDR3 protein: ASSPSGTGVVSYT
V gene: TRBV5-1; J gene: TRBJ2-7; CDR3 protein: ASSLSLQSPYEQY
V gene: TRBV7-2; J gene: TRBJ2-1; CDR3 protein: ASSLISNEQF
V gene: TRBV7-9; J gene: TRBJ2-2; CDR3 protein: ASSRGRSGGTGELF
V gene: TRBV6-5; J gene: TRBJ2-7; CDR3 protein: ASSYGVGDIYEQY
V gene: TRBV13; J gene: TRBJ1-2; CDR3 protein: ASSHPGGYGYT
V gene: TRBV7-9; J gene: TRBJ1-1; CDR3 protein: ASSSRWGDPNTEAF
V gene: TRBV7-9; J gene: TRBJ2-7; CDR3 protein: ASSLVWSYEQY
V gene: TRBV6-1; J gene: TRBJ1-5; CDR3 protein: ASSPQDQPQH
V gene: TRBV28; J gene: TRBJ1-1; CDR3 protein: ASQRWENTEAF
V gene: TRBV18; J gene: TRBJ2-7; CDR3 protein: ASSPPGRLRSYEQY
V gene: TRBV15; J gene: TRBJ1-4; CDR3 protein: ATSRGGAGNEKLF
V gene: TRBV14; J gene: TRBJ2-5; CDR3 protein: ASSPLRGLAGGQETQY
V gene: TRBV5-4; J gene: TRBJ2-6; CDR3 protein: ASSQGRGAGANVLT
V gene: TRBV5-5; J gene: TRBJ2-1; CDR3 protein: ASSRTSGGTYNEQF
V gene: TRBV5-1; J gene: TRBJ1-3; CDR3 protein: ASSLDCDSGNTIY
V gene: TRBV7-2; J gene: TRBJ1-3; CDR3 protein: ASSFRDRRTSGNTIY
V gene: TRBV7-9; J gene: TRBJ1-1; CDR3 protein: ASSLASVNTEAF
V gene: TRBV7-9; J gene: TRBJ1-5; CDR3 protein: ASRDTGLGGNQPQH
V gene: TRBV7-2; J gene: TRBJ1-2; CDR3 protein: ASSPKPGQGDGYT
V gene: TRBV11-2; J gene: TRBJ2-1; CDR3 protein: ASSLGLAGYNEQF
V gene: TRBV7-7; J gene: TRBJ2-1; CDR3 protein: ASSPTLSLNEQF
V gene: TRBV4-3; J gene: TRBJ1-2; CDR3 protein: ASSQADTGNYGYT
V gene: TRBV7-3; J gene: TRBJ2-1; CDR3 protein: ASSLGSDHNEQF
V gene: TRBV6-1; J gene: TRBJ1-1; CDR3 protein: ASRKTGGQAEAF
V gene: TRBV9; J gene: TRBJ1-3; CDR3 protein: ASSSQGAVGNTIY
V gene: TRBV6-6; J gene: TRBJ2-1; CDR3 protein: ASRRGASSYNEQF
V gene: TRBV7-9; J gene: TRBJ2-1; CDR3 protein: ASSLQGGGAYNEQF
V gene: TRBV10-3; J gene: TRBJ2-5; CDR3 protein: AISGGGEETQY
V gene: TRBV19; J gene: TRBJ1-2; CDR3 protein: ASSVDRGPGYT
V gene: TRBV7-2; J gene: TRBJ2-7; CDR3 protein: ASSFTGTGAYEQY